The entry below describes one TCR beta chain. Its antigen remains unidentified. This entry belongs to a study of T-cell reconstitution after alpha-beta-depleted transplantation in children. Notes on the study in general: Counts and diversity of T cells one year after transplant came mostly from newly produced T cells. As was reported, about two months after transplant, alpha-beta T cells came from several hundred expanded graft clones.

This CDR3 is 17 amino acids long. The germline V gene has CDR1 LGHNA and CDR2 YNFKEQ. V was clipped by 3 bases and J by 3 bases; unmatched bases: 8. The authors prepared the TCRbeta library with unique molecular identifiers. TCRdb reprocessed the PCR reads via MiXCR and lists one record per CDR3 protein. The table records 45,000 to 70,000 distinct CDR3 sequences, approximately 43% of them present only once. This clonotype originated in a male patient younger than 18 who had a stem cell transplant for acute lymphoblastic leukemia, so the T cells may come from the graft donor. This chain connects TRBV4-2 to TRBJ2-5; 12 bases agree with TRBD1. Sequenced here: PBMCs, mostly from graft donor cells, sampled 360 days after TCRalphabeta/CD19-depleted stem cell transplant. In nucleotides, the CDR3 is TGTGCCAGCAGCCACGGGACAGGGGGCATCATGGAAGAGACCCAGTACTTC. This encodes CASSHGTGGIMEETQYF.